These T cell receptor beta chains were read from a single sample in a study of brain metastases from non-small cell lung cancer. The table came from immunoSEQ multiplex PCR; TCRdb's copy has only in-frame clones and leaves some out. Seen here are about 1,600 clones, 85% to 95% observed once, and the top ten hold less than 2.5%. The source material was tissue from a brain metastasis. These receptors originate from a donor aged 40 or over with non-small cell lung cancer. CDR3s include the opening cysteine and the closing phenylalanine or tryptophan.

V gene	J gene	CDR3 protein
TRBV4-3	TRBJ1-4	CASSLERFEGEKLFF
TRBV6-6	TRBJ1-3	CASSYSLGAGGNTIYF
TRBV30	TRBJ1-5	CAWSEGGRPQHF
TRBV5-1	TRBJ2-7	CASSLSARSYEQYF
TRBV5-1	TRBJ1-1	CASSATAMNTEAFF
TRBV3-1/TRBV3-2	TRBJ2-5	CASSQPDLGETQYF
TRBV25-1	TRBJ2-3	CASSRGTDTQYF
TRBV4-3	TRBJ1-1	CASSQAVLQVNTEAFF
TRBV6-5	TRBJ2-7	CASSYLRGGSYEQYF
TRBV4-3	TRBJ1-6	CASSQDRGDPLHF
TRBV4-1	TRBJ2-1	CASSHVGTGHNEQFF
TRBV9	TRBJ1-1	CASSVGGVSEAFF
TRBV14	TRBJ1-1	CASSQGQGAVAFF
TRBV12-3/TRBV12-4	TRBJ2-1	CASSWDRGGEQFF
TRBV27	TRBJ1-1	CASSLQGRTEAFF
TRBV14	TRBJ2-3	CASSRQLSTDTQYF
TRBV7-2	TRBJ1-1	CASSLMQVGTEAFF
TRBV29-1	TRBJ1-3	CSVEDRDRLSGNTIYF
TRBV19	TRBJ1-6	CASRPRQNSPLHF
TRBV2	TRBJ2-7	CASSEEGQGRYEQYF
TRBV7-2	TRBJ1-2	CASGDRGAMHYGYTF
TRBV7-2	TRBJ2-5	CASSLGLAGEARYF
TRBV15	TRBJ1-3	CATSSGSSGNTIYF
TRBV18	TRBJ1-3	CASSPTTDRDAGNTIYF
TRBV21-1	TRBJ1-1	CASSHPEPGPQSFF
TRBV6-2/TRBV6-3	TRBJ2-2	CASSYQDTGELFF
TRBV24-1	TRBJ1-2	CATSGGEKQGVANYGYTF
TRBV24-1	TRBJ1-4	CATSMTGGGEKLFF
TRBV28	TRBJ2-2	CASSETKTNTGELFF
TRBV28	TRBJ1-5	CASSSGLGQPQHF
TRBV18	TRBJ1-5	CASSETGGNQPQHF
TRBV5-6	TRBJ1-1	CASSLYREAFF
TRBV7-8	TRBJ1-2	CASSSEWTGVTNYGYTF
TRBV5-4	TRBJ1-6	CASSPDRDRGRGSPLHF
TRBV4-3	TRBJ1-2	CASSQDGQVYGYTF
TRBV28	TRBJ2-2	CASSLLGSYTGELFF
TRBV5-1	TRBJ2-2	CASIPGWSDTGELFF
TRBV15	TRBJ1-5	CATSRDLSGGRQHF
TRBV7-8	TRBJ2-5	CASSLWGGETQYF
TRBV2	TRBJ1-5	CASSEAGVVHSNQPQHF
TRBV2	TRBJ1-2	CASIRDRGSFNYGYTF
TRBV5-1	TRBJ1-1	CASSLGQGGWNTEAFF